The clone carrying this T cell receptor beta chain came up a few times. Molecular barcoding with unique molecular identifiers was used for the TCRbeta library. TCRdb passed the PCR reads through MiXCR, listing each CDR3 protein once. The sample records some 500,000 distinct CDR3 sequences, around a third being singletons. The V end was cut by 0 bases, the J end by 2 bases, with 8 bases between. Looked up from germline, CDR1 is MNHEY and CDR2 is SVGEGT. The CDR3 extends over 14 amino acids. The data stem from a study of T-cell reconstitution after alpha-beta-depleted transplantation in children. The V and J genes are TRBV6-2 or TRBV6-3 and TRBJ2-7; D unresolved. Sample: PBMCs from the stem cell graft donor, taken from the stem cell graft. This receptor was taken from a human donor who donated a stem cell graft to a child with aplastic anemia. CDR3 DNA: TGTGCCAGCAGTTACTCCGTCTACCCCTACGAGCAGTACGTC. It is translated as CASSYSVYPYEQYV.